The rows below give T cell receptor beta chains drawn from one sample of a study of T-cell reconstitution after alpha-beta-depleted transplantation in children. TCRdb re-analysed the PCR reads in MiXCR, keeping a single row per CDR3 protein. This table has 360,000 or so distinct CDR3 sequences, roughly 21% appearing once. Source: PBMCs from the stem cell graft donor, taken from the stem cell graft. These receptors originate from a human donor who donated a stem cell graft to a child with acute myeloid leukemia. Both conserved end residues are part of each CDR3. A D gene is named only where the DNA matches it firmly. Clone size, where shown, is once, few, many, or a class for clones that have expanded.

TRBV7-9	TRBJ1-4	.	.	CASSLAGAIEKLFF	TGTGCCAGCAGCTTAGCCGGAGCTATCGAAAAACTGTTTTTT
TRBV5-1	TRBJ1-1	.	few	CASTIRGLGTEAFF	TGCGCCAGCACCATAAGGGGATTAGGGACTGAAGCTTTCTTT
TRBV20-1	TRBJ1-6	.	.	CSARDRGQSYNSPLHF	TGCAGTGCTAGAGATAGAGGACAGAGTTATAATTCACCCCTCCACTTT
TRBV10-2	TRBJ2-2	TRBD2	.	CASRGLATAGELFF	TGCGCCAGCAGAGGACTAGCGACCGCCGGGGAGCTGTTTTTT
TRBV4-3	TRBJ2-2	TRBD2	many	CASSQDSGIVGELFF	TGCGCCAGCAGCCAGGATAGCGGGATAGTCGGGGAGCTGTTTTTT
TRBV5-1	TRBJ2-1	TRBD2	.	CASSSGTSGSSEQFF	TGCGCCAGCAGCTCCGGGACTAGCGGGAGCAGTGAGCAGTTCTTC
TRBV6-2/TRBV6-3	TRBJ2-1	TRBD2	.	CASSYPGRISYNEQFF	TGTGCCAGCAGTTACCCCGGGAGGATCTCCTACAATGAGCAGTTCTTC
TRBV24-1	TRBJ2-2	.	few	CATTDFTGELFF	TGTGCCACCACGGACTTCACCGGGGAGCTGTTTTTT
TRBV29-1	TRBJ2-7	.	few	CSVATRASYEQYF	TGCAGCGTAGCCACTAGGGCCTCCTACGAGCAGTACTTC
TRBV12-3/TRBV12-4	TRBJ2-7	.	.	CASSLALGEEQYF	TGTGCCAGCAGTTTAGCACTCGGGGAGGAGCAGTACTTC
TRBV5-1	TRBJ2-7	.	few	CASSLQQRAVEQYF	TGCGCCAGCAGCTTGCAACAGCGGGCCGTCGAGCAGTACTTC
TRBV7-3	TRBJ2-1	TRBD1	.	CASSATGQGLNEQFF	TGTGCCAGCAGCGCGACGGGACAGGGGTTGAATGAGCAGTTCTTC
TRBV28	TRBJ1-2	.	.	CASSSLGTTAYTF	TGTGCCAGCAGTTCCCTGGGGACGACCGCCTACACCTTC
TRBV5-1	TRBJ2-7	TRBD2	.	CASSMGTSGSRRQYF	TGCGCCAGCAGCATGGGGACTAGCGGGAGTCGAAGGCAGTACTTC
TRBV29-1	TRBJ2-7	TRBD2	many	CSVEGLALGEQYF	TGCAGCGTTGAAGGACTAGCGTTGGGTGAGCAGTACTTC
TRBV4-1	TRBJ1-4	.	.	CASSQAGANEKLFF	TGCGCCAGCAGCCAAGCGGGTGCGAATGAAAAACTGTTTTTT
TRBV20-1	TRBJ1-2	.	.	CSASDRHSYTF	TGCAGTGCTTCCGATCGACATAGCTACACCTTC
TRBV12-3/TRBV12-4	TRBJ2-7	.	.	CASSLIYYEQYF	TGTGCCAGCAGTTTAATTTACTACGAGCAGTACTTC
TRBV10-3	TRBJ2-2	.	many	CAISETQNTGELFF	TGTGCCATCAGTGAGACGCAGAACACCGGGGAGCTGTTTTTT
TRBV29-1	TRBJ2-2	TRBD2	few	CSVASGTGELFF	TGCAGCGTGGCTAGCGGCACCGGGGAGCTGTTTTTT
TRBV27	TRBJ2-7	.	.	CASSLRGVTNEQYF	TGTGCCAGCAGCCTCAGGGGAGTGACCAACGAGCAGTACTTC
TRBV7-2	TRBJ2-7	.	.	CASSSRDLLYEQYF	TGTGCCAGCAGCTCCCGGGACTTACTCTACGAGCAGTACTTC